The rows below give T cell receptor beta chains drawn from one sample of a study of cytomegalovirus exposure and HLA in healthy donors. The table came from immunoSEQ multiplex PCR; TCRdb's copy has only in-frame clones and leaves some out. The top ten hold roughly 21% of the sample, which has about 90,000 clones, approximately 64% seen once. The sample was PBMCs. These receptors originate from a woman in her fifties or sixties in good health and CMV-seropositive. CDR3s include the opening cysteine and the closing phenylalanine or tryptophan. Each record gives: V gene, clone size, D gene, J gene, CDR3 DNA, CDR3 protein. D genes are given only for firm matches. Clone sizes are given selectively: once, few, many, or a class where the clone is expanded.

TRBV19,-,TRBD1,TRBJ1-2,TGTGCCAGTAGTATATGGACAGGGGATGGAGGCTACACCTTC,CASSIWTGDGGYTF
TRBV6-1,-,-,TRBJ1-5,TGTGCCAGCAACCCTGGAGGGTTCGGCAATCAGCCCCAGCATTTT,CASNPGGFGNQPQHF
TRBV6-6,-,-,TRBJ1-4,TGTGCCAGCAGTGCCACGGGGGGTTTGAATGAAAAACTGTTTTTT,CASSATGGLNEKLFF
TRBV7-9,-,-,TRBJ1-5,TGTGCCAGCAGCTCAGACAATCAGCCCCAGCATTTT,CASSSDNQPQHF
TRBV18,-,-,TRBJ1-1,TGTGCCAGCTCACCACCAGGGACTTCCTTGGGGGCTTTCTTT,CASSPPGTSLGAFF
TRBV27,-,TRBD1,TRBJ2-7,TGTGCCAGCAGTCCGAGACAGGGACCCTATGGCGAGTACTTC,CASSPRQGPYGEYF
TRBV7-8,once,-,TRBJ1-1,TGTGCCAGCAGCTTAGACAGTACCGAAGCTTTCTTT,CASSLDSTEAFF
TRBV2,-,TRBD1,TRBJ1-4,TGTGCCAGCAGTGAAACTAGACAGGGCCTAAATGAAAAACTGTTTTTT,CASSETRQGLNEKLFF
TRBV5-1,-,-,TRBJ1-1,TGCGCCAGCAGCTTGGCCGAGGTCGGGAGCACTGAAGCTTTCTTT,CASSLAEVGSTEAFF
TRBV28,-,TRBD1,TRBJ1-2,TGTGCCAGCCAGACCCTACAGGGGGCGTATGGCTACACCTTC,CASQTLQGAYGYTF
TRBV4-1,-,-,TRBJ2-4,TGCGCCAGCAGCCAAGATGGAGGGCAAGCCAAAAACATTCAGTACTTC,CASSQDGGQAKNIQYF
TRBV28,few,-,TRBJ1-2,TGTGCCAGCAGTTTAGATATGGGGGGGCCGCATGGCTACACCTTC,CASSLDMGGPHGYTF
TRBV25-1,-,TRBD1,TRBJ2-1,TGTGCCAGCAGTGGGGGGACAGGGGGCGTGGACAATGAGCAGTTCTTC,CASSGGTGGVDNEQFF
TRBV2,few,-,TRBJ2-7,TGTGCCAGCAGGGCCGGGGGAGACCGCCACGAGCAGTACTTC,CASRAGGDRHEQYF
TRBV11-2,-,-,TRBJ2-5,TGTGCCAGCAGCCCATTGCTTGGGGCGATAATAGAGACCCAGTACTTC,CASSPLLGAIIETQYF
TRBV5-6,-,TRBD1,TRBJ1-6,TGTGCCAGCAGCTATAATGCCGGGACAGGGGGTTCACCCCTCCACTTT,CASSYNAGTGGSPLHF
TRBV9,few,TRBD2,TRBJ2-5,TGTGCCAGCAGCCTATGGACTAGCGGGGGGAGGGAGACCCAGTACTTC,CASSLWTSGGRETQYF
TRBV7-2,-,-,TRBJ1-6,TGTGCCAGCAGCTTAGGGGGCCTTCTATATAATTCACCCCTCCACTTT,CASSLGGLLYNSPLHF
TRBV28,few,-,TRBJ1-2,TGTGCCATTCTGGAGCGGGGTGGCGGCTACACCTTC,CAILERGGGYTF
TRBV7-2,-,TRBD2,TRBJ2-7,TGTGCCAGCAGCTTTTCGGGCGGGGGAACTTCCGACGAGCAGTACTTC,CASSFSGGGTSDEQYF
TRBV5-6,-,-,TRBJ2-7,TGTGCCAGCAGCTTGGCGCAGACCTACGAGCAGTACTTC,CASSLAQTYEQYF
TRBV7-9,-,-,TRBJ1-1,TGTGCCAGCAGCTCTACAAGGGCCGGGGGCACTGAAGCTTTCTTT,CASSSTRAGGTEAFF